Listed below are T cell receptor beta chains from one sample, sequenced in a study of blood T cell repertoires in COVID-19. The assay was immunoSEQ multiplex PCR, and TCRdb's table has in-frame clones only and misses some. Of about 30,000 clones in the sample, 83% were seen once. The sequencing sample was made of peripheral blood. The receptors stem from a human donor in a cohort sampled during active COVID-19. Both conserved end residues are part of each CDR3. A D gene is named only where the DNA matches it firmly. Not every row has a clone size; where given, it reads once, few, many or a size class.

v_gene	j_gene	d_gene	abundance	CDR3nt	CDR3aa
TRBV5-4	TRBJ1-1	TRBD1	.	TGTGCCAGCAGCCGGGACAGCCGGGTGAACACTGAAGCTTTCTTT	CASSRDSRVNTEAFF
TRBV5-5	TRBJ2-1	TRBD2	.	TGTGCCAGCAGCTTGGGAGCGGGGGGGGCATTACCCTACAATGAGCAGTTCTTC	CASSLGAGGALPYNEQFF
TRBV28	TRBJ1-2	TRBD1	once	TGTGCCAGCAGTTCGACGGGAACAGGGGGCGTGTATGGCTACACCTTC	CASSSTGTGGVYGYTF
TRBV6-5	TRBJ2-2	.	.	TGTGCCAGCAGATTGGCAGGGCTGAACACCGGGGAGCTGTTTTTT	CASRLAGLNTGELFF
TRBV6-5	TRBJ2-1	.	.	TGTGCCAGCAGTTCGCCTCGGGCTAGCAACAATGAGCAGTTCTTC	CASSSPRASNNEQFF
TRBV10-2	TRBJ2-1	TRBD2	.	TGCGCCAGCATAGGAGCGGGGGGTTCGAATGAGCAGTTCTTC	CASIGAGGSNEQFF
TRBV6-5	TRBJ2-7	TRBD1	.	TGTGCCAGCATCTGGACAGGCAATCAAGAGCAGTACTTC	CASIWTGNQEQYF
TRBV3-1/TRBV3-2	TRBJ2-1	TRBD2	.	TGTGCCAGCACTGGGACTACGAGCTCCTACAATGAGCAGTTCTTC	CASTGTTSSYNEQFF
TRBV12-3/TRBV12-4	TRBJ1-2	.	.	TGTGCCAGCGTTCACGGGGGGAACTATGGCTACACCTTC	CASVHGGNYGYTF
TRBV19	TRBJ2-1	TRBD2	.	TGTGCCAGTAGTAATAGCGGGGTCCTCCCCCTCCATGAGCAGTTCTTC	CASSNSGVLPLHEQFF
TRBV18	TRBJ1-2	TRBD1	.	TGTGCCAGCTCACCAGGGCGGACAGGGGCGCAGGGCTACACCTTC	CASSPGRTGAQGYTF
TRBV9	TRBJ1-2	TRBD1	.	TGTGCCAGCACCAGATCCGGGACAGATAACTATGGCTACACCTTC	CASTRSGTDNYGYTF
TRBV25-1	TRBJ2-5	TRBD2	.	TGTGCCAGCAGTGAGCTGACTAGCGGGGGGAGAGAGACCCAGTACTTC	CASSELTSGGRETQYF
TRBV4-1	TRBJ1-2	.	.	TGCGCCAGCAGCCAAGACAAAGGCACGGGGGGCGCGGGCTACACCTTC	CASSQDKGTGGAGYTF
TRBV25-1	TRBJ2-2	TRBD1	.	TGTGCCAGCAGTGACGAGGACAGGGGGAGGGGGCTGTTTTTT	CASSDEDRGRGLFF
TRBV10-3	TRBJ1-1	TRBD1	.	TGTGCCATCAGTGATTCGAGGGACAGGGTGAACACTGAAGCTTTCTTT	CAISDSRDRVNTEAFF
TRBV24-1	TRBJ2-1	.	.	TGTGCCACCAGTGATTTTAAGGGGTCCACCTACAATGAGCAGTTCTTC	CATSDFKGSTYNEQFF
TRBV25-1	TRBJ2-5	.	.	TGTGCCAGCAGTGGTAACAGGGCCTCGGAGACCCAGTACTTC	CASSGNRASETQYF
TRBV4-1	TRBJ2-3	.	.	TGCGCCAGCAGCTCCGTCCCGGGTAGCACAGATACGCAGTATTTT	CASSSVPGSTDTQYF
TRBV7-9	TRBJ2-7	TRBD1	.	TGTGCCAGCAGCTATGGACAGGGGGTCGACGAGCAGTACTTC	CASSYGQGVDEQYF
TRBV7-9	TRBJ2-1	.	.	TGTGCCAGCATCCTAACCGGGGGCAATGAGCAGTTCTTC	CASILTGGNEQFF
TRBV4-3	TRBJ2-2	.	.	TGCGCCAGCAGCCCCAGGGACACCGGGGAGCTGTTTTTT	CASSPRDTGELFF
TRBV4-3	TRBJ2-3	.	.	TGCGCCAGCAACGGGTCGCCCAACACAGATACGCAGTATTTT	CASNGSPNTDTQYF
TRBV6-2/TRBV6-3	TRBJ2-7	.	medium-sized	TGTGCCAGCAGTTATTCAGGGGCCTACGAGCAGTACTTC	CASSYSGAYEQYF
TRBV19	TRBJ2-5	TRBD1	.	TGTGCCAGTAGTATATCCAGGGGGCGAGAGACCCAGTACTTC	CASSISRGRETQYF
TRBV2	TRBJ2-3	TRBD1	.	TGTGCCAGCATTGGAGACAGGGGGCAGACAGATACGCAGTATTTT	CASIGDRGQTDTQYF
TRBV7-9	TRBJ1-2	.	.	TGTGCCAGCAGCCGACCCAGGGATGGCTACACCTTC	CASSRPRDGYTF
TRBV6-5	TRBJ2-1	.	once	TGTGCCAGCAGTTCCCCTAACGAGGATTCCTACAATGAGCAGTTCTTC	CASSSPNEDSYNEQFF
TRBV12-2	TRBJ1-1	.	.	.	CASRLLSGNNLKLSLDKALEAFF
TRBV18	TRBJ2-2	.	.	TGTGCCAGCTCAACGATAGATACCGGGGAGCTGTTTTTT	CASSTIDTGELFF
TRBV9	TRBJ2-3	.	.	TGTGCCAGCAGCCCCCGGGGAGTCCCAGATACGCAGTATTTT	CASSPRGVPDTQYF
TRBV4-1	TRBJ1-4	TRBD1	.	TGCGCCAGCAGCCCCGGGACAGGGGTGGGAAAACTGTTTTTT	CASSPGTGVGKLFF
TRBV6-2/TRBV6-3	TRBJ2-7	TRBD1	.	TGTGCCAGCAGTCCCGGGACAGGGTATTATGACGAGCAGTACTTC	CASSPGTGYYDEQYF
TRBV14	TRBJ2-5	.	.	TGTGCCAGCAGCCAAGGATGGAGTTTCTTTCCCCGGGGGGAGACCCAGTACTTC	CASSQGWSFFPRGETQYF
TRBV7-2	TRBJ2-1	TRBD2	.	TGTGCCAGCAGCTTAGGACTAGCGGGAGTAGGAGAGCAGTTCTTC	CASSLGLAGVGEQFF
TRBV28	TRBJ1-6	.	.	TGTGCCAGCGAGGAGGCGTTCTCCTATAATTCACCCCTCCACTTT	CASEEAFSYNSPLHF
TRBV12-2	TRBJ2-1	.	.	TGTGCAAGTCGCCAAGGAAGGGACAGGGCCTACAATGAGCAGTTCTTC	CASRQGRDRAYNEQFF
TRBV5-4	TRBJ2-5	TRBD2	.	TGTGCCAGCAGCCCGGTGGGCGGGGGGGTGGAGACCCAGTACTTC	CASSPVGGGVETQYF
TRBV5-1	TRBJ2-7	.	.	TGCGCCAGCAGCAACCCCAGGGAGGAGATCTCCTACGAGCAGTACTTC	CASSNPREEISYEQYF
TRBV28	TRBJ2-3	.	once	TGTGCCAGCAGTTTATCCTTTTTCAGGGGCCTTAGCACAGATACGCAGTATTTT	CASSLSFFRGLSTDTQYF
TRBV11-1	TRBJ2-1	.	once	TGTGCCAGCAGCTTATCCAGGATTGAGCAGTTCTTC	CASSLSRIEQFF
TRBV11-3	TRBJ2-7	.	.	TGTGCCAGCAGCTTAGGTCTAAGGGAGCCGCAGACCTACGAGCAGTACTTC	CASSLGLREPQTYEQYF
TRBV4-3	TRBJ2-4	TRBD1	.	TGCGCCAGCAGCCAAGATTTAGGACAGGGGGCAAACATTCAGTACTTC	CASSQDLGQGANIQYF
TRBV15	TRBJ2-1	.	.	TGTGCCACCAGCACCTTAATTAGCGCGACTGAGCAGTTCTTC	CATSTLISATEQFF
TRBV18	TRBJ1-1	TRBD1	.	TGTGCCAGCTCGCCCGGGACAGGGGGGGGGAACACTGAAGCTTTCTTT	CASSPGTGGGNTEAFF